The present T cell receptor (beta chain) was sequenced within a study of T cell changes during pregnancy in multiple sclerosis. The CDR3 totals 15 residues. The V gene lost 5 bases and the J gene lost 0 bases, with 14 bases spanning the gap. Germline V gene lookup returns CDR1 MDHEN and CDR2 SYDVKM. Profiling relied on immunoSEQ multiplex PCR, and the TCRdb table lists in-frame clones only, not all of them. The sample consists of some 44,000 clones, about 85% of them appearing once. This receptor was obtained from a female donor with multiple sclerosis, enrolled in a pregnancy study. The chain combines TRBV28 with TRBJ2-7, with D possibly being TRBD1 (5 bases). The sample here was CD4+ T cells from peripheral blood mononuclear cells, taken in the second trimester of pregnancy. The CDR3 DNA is TGTGCCAGCAGTGGGGCCAGTTTTATCTCCTACGAGCAGTACTTC. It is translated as CASSGASFISYEQYF.